This entry lists 19 T cell receptor beta chains sequenced from one sample in a study of T cell clonotyping in hematopoietic cell transplantation. Data came from immunoSEQ multiplex PCR; TCRdb stores just in-frame clones and leaves some out. This table holds 11,000 to 15,000 clones, around 84% found once. The material was PBMCs, obtained 100 days after allogeneic stem cell transplant. Source of these receptors: a male patient in his fifties or sixties who had an allogeneic stem cell transplant from an unrelated donor, so T cells may come from the graft donor. Some clones in this sample may be carry-over from other donors' samples.

The chain carries TRBV7-9 and TRBJ2-4, with D possibly TRBD1 on 5 matching bases. The germline gives CDR1 SEHNR, CDR2 FQNEAQ (reference sequence). The V and J ends lost 2 bases and 8 bases respectively, with 13 bases between them. CDR3 length: 14 residues. CDR3 sequence: CASSLMTDAYIQYF. CDR3 nucleotides: TGTGCCAGCAGCTTAATGACAGATGCCTACATTCAGTACTTC.

In its sample, this clone was seen once. The chain employs TRBV10-3 and TRBJ2-3, with 7 bases that match TRBD2. CDR1 and CDR2 (germline): ENHRY, SYGVKD. The CDR3 extends over 18 amino acids. With V trimmed by 0 bases and J by 0 bases, 9 bases remained unmatched. The CDR3 sequence is CAISESSGERGSTDTQYF. The CDR3 bases are TGTGCCATCAGTGAGTCCTCCGGAGAGCGGGGTAGCACAGATACGCAGTATTTT.

V gene TRBV5-1 combines with J gene TRBJ2-3; TRBD2 aligns across 11 bases. Germline CDR1 SGHRS, CDR2 YFSETQ. The CDR3 is 15 amino acids. The J segment lost 6 bases and the V segment lost 5 bases, leaving 8 bases of the junction unmatched. The CDR3, as DNA: TGCGCCAGCAGTATTAGCGGGGGGGCCAGCGATACGCAGTATTTT. Its translation: CASSISGGASDTQYF.

The V and J genes are TRBV7-3 and TRBJ2-6; D is perhaps TRBD1 (8 bases). Germline CDR1 is SGHTA and CDR2 is FQGTGA. The CDR3 runs to 16 residues. V lost 6 bases to trimming and J lost 4 bases, with 16 bases between them. CDR3 sequence (DNA): TGTGCCAGCAGTATACAGGGGGGGACCGGGGCCAACGTCCTGACTTTC. The encoded protein is CASSIQGGTGANVLTF.

Comment on this clone: Compared with germline, one end of the junction differs, possibly owing to a read error. The chain couples TRBV11-3 to TRBJ2-1; D is unclear. Germline assignment: CDR1 SGHNT and CDR2 YENEEA. CDR3 length: 13 amino acids. Written as DNA, the CDR3 is TGTGCCAGCAGCTTAGGACCCTACAGTGAGCAGTTCTTC. This encodes CASSLGPYSEQFF.

V usage is TRBV7-2 and J usage is TRBJ2-5; D unclear. CDR1 is SGHTA and CDR2 is FQGNSA in the germline V gene. The CDR3 spans 15 residues. Trimming stripped 3 bases from V and 5 bases from J, with 16 bases between. The CDR3 DNA sequence: TGTGCCAGCAGCTTTGCCGTGGGTAACGGGGAGACCCAGTACTTC. It is translated as CASSFAVGNGETQYF. Drawing the rest from reference TRBV7-2 and TRBJ2-5, the complete variable domain is GAGVSQSPSNKVTEKGKDVELRCDPISGHTALYWYRQSLGQGLEFLIYFQGNSAPDKSGLPSDRFSAERTGGSVSTLTIQRTQQEDSAVYLCASSFAVGNGETQYFGPGTRLLVL.

V is TRBV5-6 and J is TRBJ1-2; 7 positions agree with TRBD1. The CDR3 has 13 residues. The germline V gene has CDR1 SGHDT and CDR2 YYEEEE. With V trimmed by 4 bases and J by 4 bases, 4 bases remained unmatched. CDR3 region: CASSGWTGYGYTF. The CDR3 DNA reads TGTGCCAGCAGCGGCTGGACAGGCTATGGCTACACCTTC.

J is TRBJ1-5 and V is TRBV6-1, with D perhaps matching TRBD1 (5 bases). This CDR3 is 18 amino acids long. The germline V and J ends were trimmed by 3 bases and 3 bases, with 21 bases remaining between them. Germline V gives CDR1 MNHNS, CDR2 SASEGT. The CDR3 loop is CASSEYLGDRSINQPQHF. In nucleotides, the CDR3 is TGTGCCAGCAGTGAGTACTTAGGGGACCGATCAATCAATCAGCCCCAGCATTTT.

This clone was picked up a small number of times. The J gene is TRBJ1-6, the V gene TRBV27; possible D gene TRBD1, 6 bases. The length of the CDR3 is 14 residues. The germline CDR1 and CDR2 sequences are MNHEY and SMNVEV (reference sequence). The V gene lost 6 bases and the J gene lost 6 bases, with 12 bases spanning the gap. The CDR3 protein is CASRAGEPNSPLHF. For the CDR3, the DNA is TGTGCCAGCAGGGCAGGGGAGCCTAATTCACCCCTCCACTTT.

V gene TRBV25-1 combines with J gene TRBJ1-1; D may be TRBD1 (5 bases). The CDR3 is 15 amino acids. CDR1 is MGHDK, CDR2 SYGVNS, per germline. Trimming pared 5 bases from V and 2 bases from J, leaving 15 bases between. CDR3 sequence reads: CASSPNQGSNTEAFF. CDR3 sequence (DNA): TGTGCCAGCAGTCCGAATCAGGGATCCAACACTGAAGCTTTCTTT.

The rearrangement uses TRBV6-1 and TRBJ1-1; D ambiguous. CDR3 length: 13 residues. CDR1 and CDR2 from the germline V gene are MNHNS and SASEGT. The germline V and J ends were trimmed by 8 bases and 4 bases, with 14 bases remaining between them. CDR3 sequence: CASPRGLGTEAFF. The CDR3 nucleotides are TGTGCCAGCCCAAGAGGCCTCGGCACTGAAGCTTTCTTT.

As DNA, the CDR3 is TGTGCCAGTAGTCCCGGGACTTTTTTCGGGAACACTGAAGCTTTCTTT. Protein sequence: CASSPGTFFGNTEAFF. J is TRBJ1-1 and V is TRBV19, with D perhaps matching TRBD1 (5 bases). The V gene lost 5 bases and the J gene lost 1 base, with 17 bases spanning the gap. CDR1 is LNHDA and CDR2 is SQIVND in the germline V gene (reference sequence). The CDR3 runs 16 residues.

V is TRBV11-3 and J is TRBJ1-3; 7 nucleotides match TRBD1. The CDR3 spans 16 residues. V shed 0 bases, J shed 3 bases, and the junction held 5 bases outside the gene matches. CDR1 is SGHNT and CDR2 is YENEEA in the germline V gene. The CDR3 reads CASSLDGTANGNTIYF. In DNA form, the CDR3 reads TGTGCCAGCAGCTTAGATGGGACAGCAAATGGAAACACCATATATTTT.

This clone showed up just a few times. The chain couples TRBV5-8 to TRBJ2-7, with 9 bases lining up with TRBD2. Trimming took 3 bases from V and 6 from J; bases not matched to a gene: 4. Germline V CDR1 and CDR2: SGHTS, YDEGEE. The CDR3 has 13 amino acids. DNA of the CDR3: TGTGCCAGCAGCTCGGGACTAGCAGTCGAGCAGTACTTC. Encoded protein: CASSSGLAVEQYF.

This clone was counted between two and nine times. The chain uses TRBV2 and TRBJ2-1; possible D gene TRBD2, 6 bases. Per the germline V gene, CDR1 is SNHLY and CDR2 is FYNNEI. The length of the CDR3 is 11 residues. Trimming removed 6 bases from V and 9 bases from J, with 9 bases in between. CDR3 sequence: CASSPEGEQFF. The DNA of the CDR3 is TGTGCCAGCAGCCCGGAGGGTGAGCAGTTCTTC. Together with reference TRBV2 and TRBJ2-1, the CDR3 gives the full variable domain: EPEVTQTPSHQVTQMGQEVILRCVPISNHLYFYWYRQILGQKVEFLVSFYNNEISEKSEIFDDQFSVERPDGSNFTLKIRSTKLEDSAMYFCASSPEGEQFFGPGTRLTVL.

The chain links TRBV2 to TRBJ1-1; TRBD1 matches 8 bases. Trimming at V came to 7 bases and at J to 4 bases, leaving 11 bases not matched to a gene. Germline V lookup: CDR1 SNHLY, CDR2 FYNNEI. CDR3 length: 15 residues. The CDR3 sequence is CASKYPTGVFTEAFF. CDR3 bases: TGTGCCAGCAAATACCCGACAGGGGTATTCACTGAAGCTTTCTTT.

This clone has only one observation. This chain joins TRBV30 and TRBJ2-7; D may be TRBD1 (6 bases). Trimming left V 2 bases short and J 4 bases short, with 9 bases between. Germline V gives CDR1 GTSNPN, CDR2 SVGIG (reference sequence). The CDR3 loop spans 12 amino acids. CDR3 nucleotide sequence: TGTGCCTGGAGTTCACAGGGTTACGAGCAGTACTTC. Translating it yields CAWSSQGYEQYF.

The chain employs TRBV6-1 and TRBJ1-5; no definite D call. V was clipped by 6 bases and J by 0 bases, with 6 bases between them. Germline V gene lookup returns CDR1 MNHNS and CDR2 SASEGT. CDR3 length: 13 amino acids. In nucleotides, the CDR3 is TGTGCCAGCAGGACCTATAGCAATCAGCCCCAGCATTTT. It translates to CASRTYSNQPQHF.

The rearrangement links TRBV6-5 to TRBJ1-2; a weak D match, TRBD1 (6 bases). The germline V gene has CDR1 MNHEY and CDR2 SVGAGI. This CDR3 comprises 15 residues. V was shortened by 6 bases and J by 3 bases, with 17 bases between the two germline ends. CDR3 sequence: CASSTPTRGYYGYTF. The DNA for the CDR3 is TGTGCCAGCAGCACTCCCACCAGGGGTTACTATGGCTACACCTTC.